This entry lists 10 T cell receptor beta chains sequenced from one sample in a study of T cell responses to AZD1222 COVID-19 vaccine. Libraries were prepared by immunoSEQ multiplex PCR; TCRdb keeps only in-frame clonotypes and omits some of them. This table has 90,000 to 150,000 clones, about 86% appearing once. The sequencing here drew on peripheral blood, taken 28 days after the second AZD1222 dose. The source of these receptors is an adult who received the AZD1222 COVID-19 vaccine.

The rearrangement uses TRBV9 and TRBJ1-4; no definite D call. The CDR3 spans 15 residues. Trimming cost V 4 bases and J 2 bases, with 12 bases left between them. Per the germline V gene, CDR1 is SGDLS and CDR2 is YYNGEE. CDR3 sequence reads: CASSPRGGTNEKLFF. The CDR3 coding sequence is TGTGCCAGCAGCCCCCGAGGTGGGACTAATGAAAAACTGTTTTTT.

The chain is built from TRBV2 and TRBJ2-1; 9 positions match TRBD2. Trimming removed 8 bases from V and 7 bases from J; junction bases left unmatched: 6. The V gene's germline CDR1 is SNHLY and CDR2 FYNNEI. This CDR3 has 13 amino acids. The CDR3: CASPGLAGNEQFF. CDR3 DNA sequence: TGTGCCAGCCCGGGACTAGCTGGGAATGAGCAGTTCTTC.

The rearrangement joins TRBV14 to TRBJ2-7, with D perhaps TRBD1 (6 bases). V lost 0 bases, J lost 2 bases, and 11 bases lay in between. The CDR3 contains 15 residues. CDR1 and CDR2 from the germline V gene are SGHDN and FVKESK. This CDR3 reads CASSQDRNRAYEQYF. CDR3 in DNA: TGTGCCAGCAGCCAAGATCGAAACAGGGCCTACGAGCAGTACTTC.

Here the CDR3 reads CASSSRLAGGTDTQYF. The CDR3 DNA follows: TGTGCCAGCAGCTCCCGACTAGCGGGGGGCACAGATACGCAGTATTTT. The gene calls are TRBV5-4 and TRBJ2-3; 12 bases map to TRBD2. The length of the CDR3 is 16 residues. V dropped 3 bases and J dropped 1; count of bases not matched to a gene: 3. Germline V gives CDR1 SGHNT, CDR2 YYREEE (reference sequence).

CDR3 amino acids: CASNNLQGRTEAFF. The CDR3 DNA reads as TGTGCCAGTAACAACCTCCAGGGACGGACTGAAGCTTTCTTT. This sequence joins TRBV19 and TRBJ1-1; D is possibly TRBD1 (5 bases). The CDR3 has 14 amino acids. Between the trimmed V and J ends, which lost 7 bases and 5 bases, there was a span of 17 bases. Germline assignment: CDR1 LNHDA and CDR2 SQIVND (reference sequence).

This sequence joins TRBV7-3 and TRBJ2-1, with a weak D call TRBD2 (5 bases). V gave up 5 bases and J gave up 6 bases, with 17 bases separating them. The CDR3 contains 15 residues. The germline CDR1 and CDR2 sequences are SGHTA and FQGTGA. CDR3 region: CASSQEWAGPNEQFF. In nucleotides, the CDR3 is TGTGCCAGCAGCCAAGAGTGGGCGGGCCCCAATGAGCAGTTCTTC. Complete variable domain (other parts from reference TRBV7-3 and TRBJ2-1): GAGVSQTPSNKVTEKGKYVELRCDPISGHTALYWYRQSLGQGPEFLIYFQGTGAADDSGLPNDRFFAVRPEGSVSTLKIQRTERGDSAVYLCASSQEWAGPNEQFFGPGTRLTVL.

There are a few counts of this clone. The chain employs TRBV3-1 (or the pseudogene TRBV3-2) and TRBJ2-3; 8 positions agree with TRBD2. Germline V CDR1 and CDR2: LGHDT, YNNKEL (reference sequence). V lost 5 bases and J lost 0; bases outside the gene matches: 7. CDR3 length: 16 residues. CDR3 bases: TGTGCCAGCAGCGGCGGGACTAGTTGGAGCACAGATACGCAGTATTTT. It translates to CASSGGTSWSTDTQYF.

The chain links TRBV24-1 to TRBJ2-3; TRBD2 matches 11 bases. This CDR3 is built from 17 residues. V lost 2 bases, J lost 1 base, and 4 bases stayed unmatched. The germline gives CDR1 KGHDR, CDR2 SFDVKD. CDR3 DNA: TGTGCCACCAGTGATTCCCTGACTAGCGGGGGCACAGATACGCAGTATTTT. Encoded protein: CATSDSLTSGGTDTQYF.

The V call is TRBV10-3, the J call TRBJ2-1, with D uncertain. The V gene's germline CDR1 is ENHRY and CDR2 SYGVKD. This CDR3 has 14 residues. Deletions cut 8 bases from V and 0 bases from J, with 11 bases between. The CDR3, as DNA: TGTGCCATCGCATATGTTAGCTCCTACAATGAGCAGTTCTTC. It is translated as CAIAYVSSYNEQFF.

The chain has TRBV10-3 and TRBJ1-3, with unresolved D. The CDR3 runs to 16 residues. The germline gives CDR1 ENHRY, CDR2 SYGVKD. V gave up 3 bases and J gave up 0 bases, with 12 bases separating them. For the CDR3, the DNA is TGTGCCATCAGTGACCTCAACGGGCCCTCTGGAAACACCATATATTTT. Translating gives CAISDLNGPSGNTIYF.